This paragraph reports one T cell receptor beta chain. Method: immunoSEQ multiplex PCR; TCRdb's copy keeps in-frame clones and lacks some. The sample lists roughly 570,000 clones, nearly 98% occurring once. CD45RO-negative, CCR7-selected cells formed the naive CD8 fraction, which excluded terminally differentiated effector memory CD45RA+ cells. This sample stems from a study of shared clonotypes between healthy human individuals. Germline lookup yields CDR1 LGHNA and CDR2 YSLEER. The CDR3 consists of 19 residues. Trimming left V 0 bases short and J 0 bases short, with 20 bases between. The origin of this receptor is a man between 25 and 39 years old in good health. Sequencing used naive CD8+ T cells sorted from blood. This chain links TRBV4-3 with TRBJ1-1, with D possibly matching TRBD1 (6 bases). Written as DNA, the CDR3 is TGCGCCAGCAGCCAAGATCCGGATTTTGGAGGGGGTGTGAACACTGAAGCTTTCTTT. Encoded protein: CASSQDPDFGGGVNTEAFF.